The clone carrying this T cell receptor beta chain has a count of ten or more. Its antigen remains unidentified. From the reads, TCRdb called clonotypes with MiXCR, one entry per CDR3 protein. The table shows 200,000 to 300,000 distinct CDR3 sequences, with 9.1% occurring only once. These data originate in a study of T cell repertoires in cytomegalovirus infection. Study context: An indication of both CMV infection and matching HLA type came from public TCR beta signatures. Broader study findings: Summed public TCR beta family frequency identified CMV carriers bearing the relevant HLA.

The germline V gene encodes CDR1 SGHTA and CDR2 FQGNSA. CDR3 length: 17 amino acids. The J segment lost 1 base and the V segment lost 0 bases, leaving 5 bases of the junction unmatched. V is TRBV7-2 and J is TRBJ1-1, with 10 positions matching TRBD1. The sample was PBMCs. This sequence was found in a human donor in good health (CMV status not recorded). Some clones in this sample may be carry-over from other donors' samples. The CDR3 loop is CASSLAGTGVGNTEAFF. The CDR3 DNA reads as TGTGCCAGCAGCTTAGCGGGGACAGGGGTAGGGAACACTGAAGCTTTCTTT. Looking up the rest from reference TRBV7-2 and TRBJ1-1 gives the full variable domain: GAGVSQSPSNKVTEKGKDVELRCDPISGHTALYWYRQSLGQGLEFLIYFQGNSAPDKSGLPSDRFSAERTGGSVSTLTIQRTQQEDSAVYLCASSLAGTGVGNTEAFFGQGTRLTVV.